This TCR beta chain was captured in a study of early T cells in non-severe SARS-CoV-2 infection. Background on the study: Sequencing targeted bulk RNA from unsorted whole blood, leaving chains unpaired.

This clonotype was recorded a few times. Germline lookup yields CDR1 DFQATT and CDR2 SNEGSKA (reference sequence). This CDR3 contains 14 residues. V lost 3 bases to trimming and J lost 9 bases; unmatched junction nucleotides: 9. TCRdb re-derived calls from the 5' RACE reads in MiXCR, one entry per CDR3 protein. The sample records roughly 99,000 distinct CDR3 sequences, around 10% being singletons. Sequencing input: whole blood. The chain carries TRBV20-1 and TRBJ2-1; TRBD1 matches at 9 bases. This sequence originates from an adult who was a healthcare worker with PCR-confirmed SARS-CoV-2 infection or an uninfected control (not recorded which). CDR3: CSASGTGIYVEQFF. CDR3 nucleotides: TGCAGTGCTAGTGGGACAGGGATTTACGTTGAGCAGTTCTTC.